The 24 T cell receptor beta chains below come from one sample, sequenced in a study of blood T cells in healthy people across ages. PCR was performed a second time for 7 to 11 cycles using a sample-barcoded 5' primer and a J-beta primer mix. Each CDR3 protein is one row after TCRdb ran MiXCR on the 5' RACE reads. The sample has 450,000 to 700,000 distinct CDR3 sequences; approximately 27% are singletons. The sequencing input was blood. These receptors were collected from a woman between 65 and 79 years old in good health.

The chain carries TRBV7-8 and TRBJ2-4; either TRBD1 or TRBD2 may fit D (5 bases each). Trimming cost V 5 bases and J 0 bases, with 17 bases left between them. Germline V gives CDR1 SGHVS, CDR2 FQNEAQ. CDR3 length: 17 residues. In DNA form, the CDR3 reads TGTGCCAGCAGCCCAGAGGTGGGGGATCTAGCCAAAAACATTCAGTACTTC. Protein: CASSPEVGDLAKNIQYF.

The chain has TRBV7-8 and TRBJ2-1; D may be TRBD2 (5 bases). The J call may be in error: the DNA end matches TRBJ2-5 better. The CDR3 length is 13 residues. CDR1 is SGHVS, CDR2 FQNEAQ, per germline. The CDR3 spells CASSLRPGETQYF. CDR3 in DNA: TGTGCCAGCAGCCTCCGGCCGGGGGAGACCCAGTACTTC.

This chain connects TRBV5-6 to TRBJ2-5; a weak D match, TRBD2 (5 bases). The J call may be in error: the DNA end matches TRBJ2-1 better. From germline, CDR1 is SGHDT and CDR2 YYEEEE. CDR3 size: 15 residues. DNA for the CDR3: TGTGCCAGCAGCTTACTAGTGTCGTTCGGGAATGAGCAGTTCTTC. It translates to CASSLLVSFGNEQFF.

The J gene is TRBJ2-6, the V gene TRBV30; 7 bases match TRBD1. Germline assignment: CDR1 GTSNPN and CDR2 SVGIG (reference sequence). The CDR3 length is 13 residues. V lost 7 bases and J lost 4; bases outside the gene matches: 4. CDR3 nucleotide sequence: TGTGCCTTTGACAGGGCGGGGGCCAACGTCCTGACTTTC. Its translation: CAFDRAGANVLTF.

This clonotype was detected only a few times. J is TRBJ2-1 and V is TRBV7-9; D is possibly TRBD1 (6 bases). CDR1 is SEHNR, CDR2 FQNEAQ, per germline (reference sequence). V was shortened by 1 base and J by 3 bases, with 10 bases between the two germline ends. The CDR3 runs 15 residues. The CDR3 DNA reads as TGTGCCAGCAGCTTAGGTGGACAGATCTACAATGAGCAGTTCTTC. This gives the protein CASSLGGQIYNEQFF. Filled out from reference TRBV7-9 and TRBJ2-1, the complete variable domain reads DTGVSQNPRHKITKRGQNVTFRCDPISEHNRLYWYRQTLGQGPEFLTYFQNEAQLEKSRLLSDRFSAERPKGSFSTLEIQRTEQGDSAMYLCASSLGGQIYNEQFFGPGTRLTVL.

The chain is built from TRBV21-1 and TRBJ2-5; no check of the table's D call, TRBD2, against the DNA was made. TRBV21-1 is deemed a pseudogene. This CDR3 has 19 amino acids. The CDR3 DNA is TGTGCCAGCAGCAAAGAGTTGAATGGGGGACTAGCGGGAGAAGAGACCCAGTACTTC. Encoded protein: CASSKELNGGLAGEETQYF.

The chain combines TRBV5-4 with TRBJ2-3; D gene ambiguous. Between the trimmed V and J ends, which lost 8 bases and 0 bases, there was a span of 10 bases. CDR3 size: 13 residues. Germline V gene data show CDR1 as SGHNT and CDR2 as YYREEE (reference sequence). The CDR3 spells CASGDGSTDTQYF. For the CDR3, the DNA is TGTGCCAGTGGAGATGGGAGCACAGATACGCAGTATTTT.

The chain recombines TRBV5-1 with TRBJ2-5; 8 nucleotides align to TRBD1. TRBJ2-1 explains the end of the DNA better; the J call may be wrong. Germline V gives CDR1 SGHRS, CDR2 YFSETQ. This CDR3 comprises 15 residues. CDR3 in amino acids: CASSLVATGDTEQFF. As DNA, the CDR3 is TGCGCCAGCAGCTTGGTCGCGACAGGGGATACTGAGCAGTTCTTC.

The rearrangement uses TRBV7-9 and TRBJ2-5; TRBD2 matches at 8 bases. The tail of the sequence fits TRBJ2-1 better, so the J call may be wrong. This CDR3 spans 15 amino acids. Germline CDR1 and CDR2: SEHNR and FQNEAQ (reference sequence). The CDR3 loop reads CASSRSETSANEQFF. For the CDR3, the DNA is TGTGCCAGCAGCCGCTCCGAGACTAGCGCCAATGAGCAGTTCTTC.

The rearrangement uses TRBV6-6 and TRBJ2-3; TRBD1 matches at 11 bases. Germline V lookup: CDR1 MNHNY, CDR2 SVGAGI (reference sequence). The CDR3 sequence is 15 residues long. After removal of 5 bases from V and 3 bases from J, the junction contained 4 bases not matched to a gene. CDR3 amino acids: CASSRDRGSTDTQYF. CDR3 nucleotides: TGTGCCAGCAGTCGGGACAGGGGGTCTACAGATACGCAGTATTTT.

The chain joins TRBV27 to TRBJ2-6; D is unresolved. This CDR3 has 16 residues. Trimming removed 6 bases from V and 0 bases from J, with 12 bases in between. The germline V gene has CDR1 MNHEY and CDR2 SMNVEV (reference sequence). The chain's CDR3 is CASRNQLGSGANVLTF. The CDR3 nucleotides read TGTGCCAGCAGAAACCAACTGGGCTCTGGGGCCAACGTCCTGACTTTC.

The chain employs TRBV27 and TRBJ2-7, with 7 bases aligning to TRBD2. Germline V gene data show CDR1 as MNHEY and CDR2 as SMNVEV (reference sequence). This CDR3 comprises 15 residues. Trimming at V came to 3 bases and at J to 3 bases, leaving 8 bases not matched to a gene. DNA of the CDR3: TGTGCCAGCAGTTTCGGCGGGGGTCGCAACTACGAGCAGTACTTC. Translation: CASSFGGGRNYEQYF.

This clonotype was seen many times. V and J are TRBV29-1 and TRBJ2-5; 9 positions agree with TRBD1. From germline, CDR1 is SQVTM and CDR2 ANQGSEA. The CDR3 runs 14 residues. After removal of 4 bases from V and 5 bases from J, the junction contained 8 bases not matched to a gene. Written as DNA, the CDR3 is TGCAGCGTTGCTGTACAGGGGGCCGGGGAGACCCAGTACTTC. Translated: CSVAVQGAGETQYF.

The chain joins TRBV19 to TRBJ2-1, with 8 bases aligning to TRBD1. Germline lookup yields CDR1 LNHDA and CDR2 SQIVND (reference sequence). CDR3 size: 16 residues. The junction had 9 bases not matched to a gene; V was cut back by 2 bases and J by 6 bases. The CDR3 protein is CASSIQGAPTANEQFF. CDR3 sequence (DNA): TGTGCCAGTAGTATACAGGGGGCCCCTACGGCCAATGAGCAGTTCTTC.

This clonotype has ten or more counts. This rearrangement joins TRBV7-2 to TRBJ2-1, with D unclear. Germline CDR1 and CDR2: SGHTA and FQGNSA. The CDR3 loop spans 14 amino acids. The V end lost 2 bases, the J end lost 3 bases, and 8 bases lay between the germline ends. The CDR3 loop reads CASSLRANYNEQFF. CDR3 nucleotides: TGTGCCAGCAGCTTAAGGGCGAACTACAATGAGCAGTTCTTC.

The chain combines TRBV10-2 with TRBJ1-6; D not certain. V dropped 4 bases and J dropped 11 bases, with 15 bases sitting between them. The CDR3 totals 14 residues. The germline gives CDR1 WSHSY, CDR2 SAAADI. CDR3 protein: CASSVVEGRAPLHF. The DNA of the CDR3 is TGCGCCAGCAGTGTTGTCGAGGGCCGGGCACCCCTCCACTTT.

There are many counts of this clonotype. The chain joins TRBV27 to TRBJ2-1; the D gene is possibly TRBD1 (5 bases). Germline loops: CDR1 MNHEY, CDR2 SMNVEV (reference sequence). Trimming left V 5 bases short and J 5 bases short, with 10 bases between. The CDR3 contains 13 residues. CDR3 residues: CASSMDTHNEQFF. The CDR3, as DNA: TGTGCCAGCAGTATGGACACTCACAATGAGCAGTTCTTC.

The J gene is TRBJ2-1, the V gene TRBV20-1; 9 bases fit TRBD2. The CDR3 has 15 amino acids. V lost 3 bases, J lost 7 bases, and 10 bases stayed unmatched. Germline V gene sequence: CDR1 DFQATT, CDR2 SNEGSKA (reference sequence). The CDR3 here is CSARDPKRGENEQFF. CDR3 in DNA: TGCAGTGCTAGGGACCCGAAGCGGGGGGAGAATGAGCAGTTCTTC.

The chain combines TRBV9 with TRBJ2-2; D unclear. V was pared by 5 bases and J by 3 bases, with 8 bases between. Germline assignment: CDR1 SGDLS and CDR2 YYNGEE. There are 13 residues in the CDR3. The CDR3 sequence is CASSADYTGELFF. The CDR3 DNA is TGTGCCAGCAGTGCCGATTACACCGGGGAGCTGTTTTTT.

This clonotype has more than one count but fewer than ten. This chain joins TRBV15 and TRBJ2-3, with 12 bases identical to TRBD2. Germline V gene sequence: CDR1 LNHNV, CDR2 YYDKDF (reference sequence). The CDR3 is made up of 16 amino acids. Germline trimming cut 3 bases from V and 2 bases from J; bases unmatched to any gene: 3. CDR3 loop: CATSSGLAGITDTQYF. In DNA, the CDR3 is TGTGCCACCAGCAGCGGACTAGCGGGGATCACAGATACGCAGTATTTT.

The sample holds a few counts of this clonotype. The V and J genes are TRBV5-1 and TRBJ2-5; a weak D match, TRBD2 (6 bases). This CDR3 has 15 residues. Germline assignment: CDR1 SGHRS and CDR2 YFSETQ. V lost 4 bases to trimming and J lost 0 bases, with 13 bases between them. The CDR3 bases are TGCGCCAGCAGCCACCGGGGGAGCGACCAAGAGACCCAGTACTTC. Its translation: CASSHRGSDQETQYF.

This chain links TRBV12-3 or TRBV12-4 with TRBJ2-5; tentatively, D is TRBD1 (5 bases). CDR3 length: 13 amino acids. Trimming took off 1 base at V and 8 bases at J, with 11 bases between the two ends. The DNA of the CDR3 is TGTGCCAGCAGTTTAGAGGGGCCAGGTACCCAGTACTTC. Its protein is CASSLEGPGTQYF.

This rearrangement joins TRBV29-1 to TRBJ2-5, with a weak D call TRBD2 (5 bases). Germline assignment: CDR1 SQVTM and CDR2 ANQGSEA. The CDR3 has 13 residues. Trimming shortened V by 6 bases and J by 5 bases, and 16 bases separated the two germline ends. The CDR3 protein is CSVTPSGSETQYF. The CDR3, as DNA: TGCAGCGTGACCCCATCGGGGTCGGAGACCCAGTACTTC.

As regards this clonotype: An end of the junction does not agree with germline; a read error may underlie this. This sequence joins TRBV5-1 and TRBJ1-5; D possibly corresponds to TRBD1 (5 bases). CDR1 and CDR2 from the germline V gene are SGHRS and YFSETQ. The CDR3 totals 16 residues. Here the CDR3 DNA reads TGCGCCAGCAGCTTGTCGGGGGATAGAAGCAATCCGCCCCAGCATTTT. This codes for CASSLSGDRSNPPQHF.